This record concerns one TCR beta chain sequence. The source of the sample is a study of read filtering for tumor transcriptome and immune sequencing. This library used approximately 370 ng RNA and molecular barcoded adaptors spanning alpha/delta and beta/gamma chains. TCRdb re-called the reads with MiXCR, one entry per CDR3 protein. The sample yields tens of thousands of distinct CDR3 sequences, roughly 18% seen once. Germline-derived CDR1 and CDR2 are DFQATT and SNEGSKA (reference sequence). CDR3 length equals 16 residues. The sample comprised a population of CD138-negative cells sorted from bone marrow. This receptor was taken from a donor aged 40 or older with multiple myeloma. The genes are TRBV20-1 and TRBJ2-7, with 9 bases that match TRBD1. For the CDR3, the DNA is TGCAGCTCACTAATGACCGGGACAGGGTTCTTCTACGAGCAGTACTTC. Protein sequence: CSSLMTGTGFFYEQYF.